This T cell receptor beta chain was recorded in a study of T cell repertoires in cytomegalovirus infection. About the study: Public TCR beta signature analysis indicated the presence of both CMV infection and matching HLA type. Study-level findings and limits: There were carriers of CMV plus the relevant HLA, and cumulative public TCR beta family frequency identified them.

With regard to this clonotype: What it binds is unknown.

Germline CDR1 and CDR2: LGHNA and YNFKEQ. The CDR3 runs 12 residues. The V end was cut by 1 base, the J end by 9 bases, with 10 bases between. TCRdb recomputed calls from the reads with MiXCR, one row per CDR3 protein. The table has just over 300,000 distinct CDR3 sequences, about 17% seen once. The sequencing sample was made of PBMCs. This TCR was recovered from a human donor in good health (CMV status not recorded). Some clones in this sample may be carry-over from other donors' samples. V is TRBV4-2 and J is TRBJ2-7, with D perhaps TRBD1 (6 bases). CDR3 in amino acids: CASSQGQAVQYF. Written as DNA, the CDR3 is TGTGCCAGCAGCCAAGGACAGGCGGTGCAGTACTTC.